These T cell receptor beta chains were read from a single sample in a study of CD8 T cells in Susac syndrome. TCRdb re-analysed the immunoSEQ multiplex PCR reads in MiXCR, keeping a single row per CDR3 protein. The repertoire holds around 50,000 distinct CDR3 sequences, with almost 95% as singletons. Material for sequencing was CD8+ T cells from PBMCs. Source of these receptors: a human donor in good health. Each CDR3 is given with its conserved first and last residue. D genes are given only for firm matches. Not every row has a clone size; where given, it reads once, few, many or a size class.

clone_size j_call v_call d_call cdr3_nt cdr3_aa
NA TRBJ2-7 TRBV11-2 NA TGTGCCAGCAGCTTAGGTGCAGGCGGTATCTACGAGCAGTACTTC CASSLGAGGIYEQYF
NA TRBJ2-1 TRBV7-9 TRBD2 TGTGCCAGCAGCTTAGGAGGGAGGGTAGAGCGCGAGCAGTTCTTC CASSLGGRVEREQFF
NA TRBJ2-1 TRBV27 NA TGTGCCAGCAGTTTGGGGCTTTTCACCTACAATGAGCAGTTCTTC CASSLGLFTYNEQFF
NA TRBJ2-6 TRBV29-1 NA TGCAGCGTTGAAGTGATAGCAGGGGATGGGGGCTCTGGGGCCAACGTCCTGACTTTC CSVEVIAGDGGSGANVLTF
NA TRBJ2-7 TRBV20-1 NA TGTAGTGCTAGGGACTTTGACACCTACGAGCAGTACTTC CSARDFDTYEQYF
NA TRBJ2-7 TRBV6-5 TRBD1 TGTGCCAGCAGCCCGTCGGACAGGGTCTTCTACGAGCAGTACTTC CASSPSDRVFYEQYF
NA TRBJ2-7 TRBV29-1 TRBD2 TGCGGGGGGGTGGGTCTCTCTCCCTACGAGCAGTACTTC CGGVGLSPYEQYF
NA TRBJ2-1 TRBV7-9 TRBD1 TGTGCCAGCAGCTTAAGCCACACCGGGACAGAATGGGAGCAGTTCTTC CASSLSHTGTEWEQFF
NA TRBJ2-5 TRBV7-7 TRBD1 TGTGCTAGCAGGGGACAGGGTGGTCAAGAGACCCAGTACTTC CASRGQGGQETQYF
NA TRBJ2-1 TRBV6-2/TRBV6-3 TRBD1 TGTGCCATCTGGACAGGGGCGGGCAATGAGCAGTTCTTC CAIWTGAGNEQFF
NA TRBJ2-6 TRBV5-5 NA TGTGCCAGCAACCTTCTGTCTGGCTCCGGGGCCAACGTCCTGACTTTC CASNLLSGSGANVLTF
NA TRBJ2-2 TRBV27 NA TGTGCCAGCAGTTTAGCGGCAGGGGGGGGGAACACCGGGGAGCTGTTTTTT CASSLAAGGGNTGELFF
NA TRBJ2-1 TRBV7-6 TRBD1 TGTGCCAGCAGCTTGAGGGACAGGGGAGCGGCTGAGCAGTTCTTC CASSLRDRGAAEQFF
few TRBJ2-7 TRBV7-2 NA TGTGCCAGCAGTCCTGACAGCTCCTACGAGCAGTACTTC CASSPDSSYEQYF
NA TRBJ2-7 TRBV6-6 NA TGTGCCAGCAGTACGGGACGCTACGAGCAGTACTTC CASSTGRYEQYF
NA TRBJ2-7 TRBV11-2 NA TGTGCCAGCAGCGAGTGGGTTGGCGAGCAGTACTTC CASSEWVGEQYF
NA TRBJ2-2 TRBV29-1 NA TGCAGCGCCCCTCTGAACACCGGGGAGCTGTTTTTT CSAPLNTGELFF
NA TRBJ2-2 TRBV6-5 NA TGTGCCAGCAGTTACGTGACAGTAACGAACACCGGGGAGCTGTTTTTT CASSYVTVTNTGELFF
NA TRBJ2-2 TRBV5-4 TRBD2 TGTGCCAGCAGACCTAGCGGGGACACCGGGGAGCTGTTTTTT CASRPSGDTGELFF
NA TRBJ2-7 TRBV4-3 TRBD2 TGCGCCAGCAGCCAATCGAGGGCGGGAGGGCCCAGGAACGAGCAGTACTTC CASSQSRAGGPRNEQYF
NA TRBJ2-2 TRBV10-2 NA TGCGCCAGCAGTGAATACAGGGAGACCGGGGAGCTGTTTTTT CASSEYRETGELFF
NA TRBJ2-2 TRBV10-1 TRBD2 TGCGCCAGCAGCCCCTGGGGGGGAGAAGAGACCGGGGAGCTGTTTTTT CASSPWGGEETGELFF
NA TRBJ1-3 TRBV30 NA TGTGCCTGGGGATACGGAAGAGGACAGAACACCATATATTTT CAWGYGRGQNTIYF
NA TRBJ2-7 TRBV27 TRBD1 TGTGCCAGCAGAACAGGGGTGGCCGAGCAGTACTTC CASRTGVAEQYF
NA TRBJ2-5 TRBV7-2 TRBD1 TGTGCCAGCACCTACAGGGGCCTCCTCCAAGAGACCCAGTACTTC CASTYRGLLQETQYF
NA TRBJ2-7 TRBV7-9 NA TGTGCCAGCAGCCCAGGGACCCGGTTCTCCTACGAGCAGTACTTC CASSPGTRFSYEQYF
NA TRBJ2-1 TRBV12-3/TRBV12-4 TRBD1 TGTGCCAGCAGTTTAGACACAGGGGGCTCCTACAATGAGCAGTTCTTC CASSLDTGGSYNEQFF
NA TRBJ2-7 TRBV29-1 TRBD1 TGCAGCGTTCACACAGGGGCCCGATACGAGCAGTACTTC CSVHTGARYEQYF
NA TRBJ2-7 TRBV30 TRBD2 TGTGCTTCATCTAGCGGGAGAAATCCTGGGCAGTACTTC CASSSGRNPGQYF
once TRBJ2-1 TRBV25-1 NA TGTGCCAGCAGTGAGCCCCAGGGCTTAGCCTCCTACAATGAGCAGTTCTTC CASSEPQGLASYNEQFF
NA TRBJ2-5 TRBV2 TRBD2 TGTGCCAGCAGTGAGGTTACTAGCGACCAAGAGACCCAGTACTTC CASSEVTSDQETQYF
NA TRBJ2-2 TRBV5-6 TRBD2 TGTGCCAGCAGCTCAGGGTGGACTAGCGTGAACACCGGGGAGCTGTTTTTT CASSSGWTSVNTGELFF
NA TRBJ2-1 TRBV12-3/TRBV12-4 TRBD2 TGTGCCAGCAGTTTCCCCCTAGCGGGAGGGGGCAATGAGCAGTTCTTC CASSFPLAGGGNEQFF
NA TRBJ1-1 TRBV5-1 TRBD1 TGCGCCAGCAGCCGATCATCGGACAGGAGCGGTGAAGCTTTCTTT CASSRSSDRSGEAFF
NA TRBJ2-2 TRBV2 NA TGTGCCAGCAGTGAGACGGAGAACACCGGGGAGCTGTTTTTT CASSETENTGELFF
NA TRBJ1-4 TRBV7-2 NA TGTGCCAGCAGCCTCCTTGGGTTGGGTGAAAAACTGTTTTTT CASSLLGLGEKLFF
NA TRBJ1-5 TRBV7-9 NA TGTGCCAGCAGCCCAGGGGAACAAGCAGGTCAGCCCCAGCATTTT CASSPGEQAGQPQHF
NA TRBJ2-1 TRBV29-1 NA TGCAGCGTCCCGGGGAGTGGGCAGTTCTTC CSVPGSGQFF
NA TRBJ1-4 TRBV3-1 NA TGTGCCAGCAGCCATGCCGCTAATGAAAAACTGTTTTTT CASSHAANEKLFF
NA TRBJ2-7 TRBV27 NA TGTGCCAGCAGAACAGAGGGATACGAGCAGTACTTC CASRTEGYEQYF
once TRBJ2-7 TRBV12-5 NA TGTGCTAGTGGTTTACCCGACCTGACCGCCTCCTACGAGCAGTACTTC CASGLPDLTASYEQYF
NA TRBJ2-7 TRBV6-5 TRBD2 TGTGCCAGCAGTTACTCGGCTAGCGGGAGCTCCTACGAGCAGTACTTC CASSYSASGSSYEQYF
NA TRBJ1-1 TRBV4-3 NA TGCGCCAGCAGCCAAGATACCGACAAAGAAGCTTTCTTT CASSQDTDKEAFF
NA TRBJ2-7 TRBV7-6 TRBD2 TGTGCCAGCAGCTTAACTGGACTAGCGGCCTACGAGCAGTACTTC CASSLTGLAAYEQYF
NA TRBJ2-5 TRBV30 NA TGTGCCTGGAGTGTATCTGGACAGTACCAAGAGACCCAGTACTTC CAWSVSGQYQETQYF
NA TRBJ2-7 TRBV28 TRBD1 TGTGCCAGCAGTACTATCCGGACAGGGATTATCTACGAGCAGTACTTC CASSTIRTGIIYEQYF
NA TRBJ2-1 TRBV10-3 TRBD2 TGTGCCATCAGTACAGCACAACTAGCGGACTACACTGAGCAGTTCTTC CAISTAQLADYTEQFF
once TRBJ1-1 TRBV6-2/TRBV6-3 NA TGTGCCAGCGGTAAGGGGCAGTTGGTAAGCACTGAAGCTTTCTTT CASGKGQLVSTEAFF
NA TRBJ1-2 TRBV27 NA TGTGCCAGCAGTGTCCAGGGGATTTCGCCCTATGGCTACACCTTC CASSVQGISPYGYTF
NA TRBJ2-1 TRBV5-6 NA TGTGCCAGCAGCTTCCCTCCTTGGAATGAGCAGTTCTTC CASSFPPWNEQFF
NA TRBJ1-3 TRBV4-1 NA TGCGCCAGCAGTCTACAACCTACAGAGAACTCTGGAAACACCATATATTTT CASSLQPTENSGNTIYF
NA TRBJ2-5 TRBV12-3/TRBV12-4 NA TGTGCCAGCAGCGGGGACTCCCAAGAGACCCAGTACTTC CASSGDSQETQYF
NA TRBJ2-7 TRBV7-2 NA TGTGCCAGCACACAGACCTCCTACGAGCAGTACTTC CASTQTSYEQYF
few TRBJ2-1 TRBV7-2 NA TGTGCCAGCAGCTTAGTTGGTGGCTCCTACAATGAGCAGTTCTTC CASSLVGGSYNEQFF